This T cell receptor (beta chain) comes out of a study of CD8+ T cells in alopecia areata. Treatment meaning: oral pan-JAK inhibitor, 5-10 mg twice daily. Extracted RNA was reverse transcribed, and the resulting cDNA served as sequencing template. TCRdb keeps only in-frame clones here, not all; method: immunoSEQ multiplex PCR. The data hold 250,000 to 300,000 clones, with roughly 64% observed a single time. The V end lost 0 bases, the J end lost 4 bases, and 12 bases lay between the germline ends. The germline V gene encodes CDR1 GTSNPN and CDR2 SVGIG (reference sequence). This CDR3 spans 14 amino acids.

The sample consisted of CD4+ T cells sorted from blood, taken at week 24, from a patient treated with tofacitinib. This receptor was identified in a human donor with alopecia areata. The V call is TRBV30, the J call TRBJ1-1; maybe TRBD1 (6 bases). The CDR3 region has the DNA TGTGCCTGGAGTGTAAAGTACAGGGCCACTGAAGCTTTCTTT. Protein product: CAWSVKYRATEAFF.